These T cell receptor beta chains were read from a single sample in a study of CD8 T cells in ankylosing spondylitis. TCRdb independently ran MiXCR on the 5' RACE reads; one entry per CDR3 protein. The data show about 210,000 distinct CDR3 sequences, around 6.6% seen once. What was sequenced was blood, either unsorted or a sorted T cell fraction (not recorded which). These receptors all stem from a male donor with ankylosing spondylitis. CDR3s leave out the opening cysteine and the closing phenylalanine or tryptophan. Fields, in order: CDR3 protein, J gene, CDR3 length, V gene, clone size. Clone size is stated in some rows and not others, as once, few, many or a class when expanded.

CDR3aa: ASTGASYGYT
j_gene: TRBJ1-2
len: 10
v_gene: TRBV7-9
abundance: many

CDR3aa: ASSTRTGGNQPQH
j_gene: TRBJ1-5
len: 13
v_gene: TRBV7-8
abundance: many

CDR3aa: ASSLGGGGTDTQY
j_gene: TRBJ2-3
len: 13
v_gene: TRBV5-6
abundance: many

CDR3aa: ASSTQHRNNEQF
j_gene: TRBJ2-1
len: 12
v_gene: TRBV21-1
abundance: few

CDR3aa: ASSQELSGPGANVLT
j_gene: TRBJ2-6
len: 15
v_gene: TRBV4-3
abundance: many

CDR3aa: ASSPRALAGGPWDEQF
j_gene: TRBJ2-1
len: 16
v_gene: TRBV27
abundance: few

CDR3aa: ASSFEGSWISEAF
j_gene: TRBJ1-1
len: 13
v_gene: TRBV5-1
abundance: few

CDR3aa: ATGPGVSYEQY
j_gene: TRBJ2-7
len: 11
v_gene: TRBV5-6
abundance: .

CDR3aa: ASRQQGHEQY
j_gene: TRBJ2-7
len: 10
v_gene: TRBV2
abundance: many

CDR3aa: ASSSPGTGDTYEQY
j_gene: TRBJ2-7
len: 14
v_gene: TRBV5-4
abundance: once

CDR3aa: ASSLSRPGFKQF
j_gene: TRBJ2-1
len: 12
v_gene: TRBV7-8
abundance: many

CDR3aa: SVSGDEGKANYGYT
j_gene: TRBJ1-2
len: 14
v_gene: TRBV29-1
abundance: many

CDR3aa: AIPRISGANVLT
j_gene: TRBJ2-6
len: 12
v_gene: TRBV10-3
abundance: many

CDR3aa: ASSHAEAF
j_gene: TRBJ1-1
len: 8
v_gene: TRBV7-9
abundance: many

CDR3aa: ASSQRTYNEQF
j_gene: TRBJ2-1
len: 11
v_gene: TRBV4-3
abundance: many

CDR3aa: ASSPEGGTPDYEQY
j_gene: TRBJ2-7
len: 14
v_gene: TRBV4-2
abundance: many

CDR3aa: ASRRTGEPPLH
j_gene: TRBJ1-6
len: 11
v_gene: TRBV7-9
abundance: .

CDR3aa: ASSHTGGSGYT
j_gene: TRBJ1-2
len: 11
v_gene: TRBV4-2
abundance: many

CDR3aa: ASSLTNNEQF
j_gene: TRBJ2-1
len: 10
v_gene: TRBV5-1
abundance: .

CDR3aa: ASSYSMNTEAF
j_gene: TRBJ1-1
len: 11
v_gene: TRBV6-5
abundance: many

CDR3aa: ASSPGTPLWTEAF
j_gene: TRBJ1-1
len: 13
v_gene: TRBV27
abundance: many

CDR3aa: ASSETEWGVRGDTQY
j_gene: TRBJ2-3
len: 15
v_gene: TRBV6-1
abundance: .

CDR3aa: ASSEGLDPNYGYT
j_gene: TRBJ1-2
len: 13
v_gene: TRBV2
abundance: many

CDR3aa: ASSPWEEYNEQF
j_gene: TRBJ2-1
len: 12
v_gene: TRBV19
abundance: .

CDR3aa: ASRAPTGGQETQY
j_gene: TRBJ2-5
len: 13
v_gene: TRBV2
abundance: .

CDR3aa: SVEDAGQGWSYEQY
j_gene: TRBJ2-7
len: 14
v_gene: TRBV29-1
abundance: few

CDR3aa: ASSPPLRLGHNEQF
j_gene: TRBJ2-1
len: 14
v_gene: TRBV28
abundance: many

CDR3aa: SADPGAGGFVNEQF
j_gene: TRBJ2-1
len: 14
v_gene: TRBV29-1
abundance: few

CDR3aa: SASGDRNFNEQF
j_gene: TRBJ2-1
len: 12
v_gene: TRBV20-1
abundance: .

CDR3aa: SARVLKNQPQH
j_gene: TRBJ1-5
len: 11
v_gene: TRBV20-1
abundance: many

CDR3aa: ASSQDEILIAGGGSSYNEQF
j_gene: TRBJ2-1
len: 20
v_gene: TRBV4-1
abundance: few

CDR3aa: ASSASGQGKPYGYT
j_gene: TRBJ1-2
len: 14
v_gene: TRBV9
abundance: .

CDR3aa: ASSYTGGTEAF
j_gene: TRBJ1-1
len: 11
v_gene: TRBV12-3/TRBV12-4
abundance: many

CDR3aa: ASSPGQRGYEQY
j_gene: TRBJ2-7
len: 12
v_gene: TRBV19
abundance: .

CDR3aa: ASSRTLGEQF
j_gene: TRBJ2-1
len: 10
v_gene: TRBV4-3
abundance: many

CDR3aa: SVGDHVYEQF
j_gene: TRBJ2-1
len: 10
v_gene: TRBV29-1
abundance: few

CDR3aa: ASPGIQY
j_gene: TRBJ2-7
len: 7
v_gene: TRBV5-6
abundance: many

CDR3aa: ASNWGLNTEAF
j_gene: TRBJ1-1
len: 11
v_gene: TRBV5-1
abundance: many

CDR3aa: SVTGGSTDTQY
j_gene: TRBJ2-3
len: 11
v_gene: TRBV29-1
abundance: .

CDR3aa: ASSDGTVSNQPQH
j_gene: TRBJ1-5
len: 13
v_gene: TRBV5-1
abundance: many

CDR3aa: SACCPDLDTQY
j_gene: TRBJ2-3
len: 11
v_gene: TRBV20-1
abundance: many

CDR3aa: ASSLRDRGTGELF
j_gene: TRBJ2-2
len: 13
v_gene: TRBV7-9
abundance: few

CDR3aa: ASSMGMWGSNQPQH
j_gene: TRBJ1-5
len: 14
v_gene: TRBV6-1
abundance: many